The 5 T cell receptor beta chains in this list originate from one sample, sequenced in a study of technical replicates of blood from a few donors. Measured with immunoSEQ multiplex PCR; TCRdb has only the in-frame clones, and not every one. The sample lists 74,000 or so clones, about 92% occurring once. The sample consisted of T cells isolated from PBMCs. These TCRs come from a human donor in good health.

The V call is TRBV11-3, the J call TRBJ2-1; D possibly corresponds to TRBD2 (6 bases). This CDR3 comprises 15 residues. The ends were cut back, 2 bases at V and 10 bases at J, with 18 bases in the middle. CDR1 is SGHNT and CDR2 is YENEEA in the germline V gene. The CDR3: CASSLQGVGGREQFF. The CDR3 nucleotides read TGTGCCAGCAGCTTACAAGGGGTAGGAGGGAGAGAGCAGTTCTTC.

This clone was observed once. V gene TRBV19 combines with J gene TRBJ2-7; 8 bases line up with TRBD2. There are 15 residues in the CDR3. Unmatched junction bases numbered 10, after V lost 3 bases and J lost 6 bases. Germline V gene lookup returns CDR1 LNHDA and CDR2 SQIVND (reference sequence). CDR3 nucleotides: TGTGCCAGTAGTATGCGGAAAGCGGGAGAAGGCGAGCAGTACTTC. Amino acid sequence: CASSMRKAGEGEQYF.

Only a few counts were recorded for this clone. The CDR3 DNA follows: TGTGCCAGCAGTGGACTAGTCTCTAATGAGCAGTTCTTC. Translated: CASSGLVSNEQFF. The chain joins TRBV6-6 to TRBJ2-1, with 7 bases that match TRBD2. CDR1 MNHNY and CDR2 SVGAGI come from the germline V gene (reference sequence). The CDR3 covers 13 residues. The junction had 5 bases not matched to a gene; V was cut back by 5 bases and J by 7 bases.

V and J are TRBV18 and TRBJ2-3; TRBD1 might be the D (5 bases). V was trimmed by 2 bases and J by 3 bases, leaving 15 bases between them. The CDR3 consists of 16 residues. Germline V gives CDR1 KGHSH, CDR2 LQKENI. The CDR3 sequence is CASSPSRGTKTDTQYF. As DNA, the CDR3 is TGTGCCAGCTCACCAAGTAGGGGAACTAAAACAGATACGCAGTATTTT.

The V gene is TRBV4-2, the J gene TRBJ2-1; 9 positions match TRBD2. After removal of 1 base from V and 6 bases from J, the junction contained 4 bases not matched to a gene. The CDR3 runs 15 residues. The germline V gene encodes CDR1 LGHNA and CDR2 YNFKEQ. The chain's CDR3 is CASSQGLADLNEQFF. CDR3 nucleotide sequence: TGTGCCAGCAGCCAAGGACTAGCGGATCTCAATGAGCAGTTCTTC.